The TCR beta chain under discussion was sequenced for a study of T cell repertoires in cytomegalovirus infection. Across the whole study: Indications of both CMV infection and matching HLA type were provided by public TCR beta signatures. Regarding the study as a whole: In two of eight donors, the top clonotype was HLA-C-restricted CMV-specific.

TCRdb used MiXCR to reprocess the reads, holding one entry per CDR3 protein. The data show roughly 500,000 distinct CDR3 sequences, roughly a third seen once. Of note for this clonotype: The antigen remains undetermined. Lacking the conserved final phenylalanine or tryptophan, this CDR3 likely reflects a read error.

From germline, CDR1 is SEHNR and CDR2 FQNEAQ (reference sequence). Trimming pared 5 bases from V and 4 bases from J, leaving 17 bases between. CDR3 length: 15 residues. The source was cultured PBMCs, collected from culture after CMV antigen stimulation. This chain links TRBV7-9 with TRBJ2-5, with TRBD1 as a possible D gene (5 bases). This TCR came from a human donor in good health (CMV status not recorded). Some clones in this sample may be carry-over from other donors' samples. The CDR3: CASSHPRDPLETQYS. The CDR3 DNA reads TGTGCCAGCAGCCACCCCAGGGATCCCCTAGAGACCCAGTACTCC.